The text below deals with one T cell receptor beta chain. Germline lookup yields CDR1 SGHTA and CDR2 FQGNSA. The CDR3 is 14 residues long. The J segment lost 4 bases and the V segment lost 6 bases, leaving 5 bases of the junction unmatched. The sample belongs to a study of technical replicates of blood from a few donors. Sequencing used immunoSEQ multiplex PCR; TCRdb keeps in-frame clones, though not all of them. The top ten clones hold over 0.35% of a sample with 80,000 or so clones, roughly 92% of them seen once. The chain links TRBV7-2 to TRBJ2-7, with 11 bases fitting TRBD2. This clonotype was sampled from a human donor in good health. Sample: T cells isolated from PBMCs. This CDR3 reads CASRPGLAAYEQYF. Here the CDR3 DNA reads TGTGCCAGCAGACCGGGACTAGCGGCTTACGAGCAGTACTTC.